These 15 T cell receptor beta chains came from one sample sequenced in a study of shared clonotypes between healthy human individuals (TCRdb year 2020). To prepare the library, the immunoSEQ multiplex PCR assay was applied. TCRdb limited this immuneACCESS table to in-frame rearrangements with V and J called. A share of clones is missing; checked studies link under half to unresolved V genes, and the rest is unexplained. The sample table holds roughly 1,500,000 clones, of which around 98% were seen once. Around 0.47% of the sample is held by the ten biggest clonotypes. Sequencing input: naive CD4+ T cells sorted from blood. The cell subset or site label, read with the paper, signifies: CD45RA+ positively selected. Every receptor here comes from a man between 25 and 39 years old in good health.

The chain has TRBV27 and TRBJ2-1; 10 positions match TRBD2. The V and J ends lost 9 bases and 10 bases, in that order; junction bases with no gene match: 9. CDR1 is MNHEY, CDR2 SMNVEV, per germline (reference sequence). The CDR3 has 13 amino acids. Here the CDR3 reads CASGELAGREQFF. DNA of the CDR3: TGTGCCAGTGGGGAACTAGCGGGACGCGAGCAGTTCTTC.

The chain has TRBV5-4 and TRBJ2-7; 16 bases are shared with TRBD2. The CDR3 consists of 15 residues. The germline gives CDR1 SGHNT, CDR2 YYREEE (reference sequence). The ends lost 4 bases at V and 4 bases at J; junction bases unmatched: 2. The DNA of the CDR3 is TGTGCCAGCAGCACGGGACTAGCGGGAGGGTACGAGCAGTACTTC. The encoded protein is CASSTGLAGGYEQYF.

In regard to this clone: The sample carries other DNA sequences with the same CDR3. The chain couples TRBV7-9 to TRBJ2-1; possibly TRBD2 for D (7 bases). The CDR3 is made up of 15 amino acids. The germline V gene has CDR1 SEHNR and CDR2 FQNEAQ (reference sequence). V lost 2 bases and J 4 bases, leaving 12 bases between the germline ends. The DNA for the CDR3 is TGTGCCAGCAGCTTATCGGGGGGCGGGTACAATGAGCAGTTCTTC. This translates into CASSLSGGGYNEQFF.

The genes are TRBV25-1 and TRBJ2-3; unclear D gene. Germline loops: CDR1 MGHDK, CDR2 SYGVNS. V was pared by 3 bases and J by 0 bases, with 4 bases between. This CDR3 spans 13 amino acids. CDR3 sequence reads: CASSDQSTDTQYF. DNA of the CDR3: TGTGCCAGCAGTGACCAAAGCACAGATACGCAGTATTTT.

The chain combines TRBV18 with TRBJ2-5; no clear D gene. This CDR3 has 13 residues. Germline values: CDR1 KGHSH, CDR2 LQKENI. Trimming shortened V by 5 bases and J by 2 bases, and 9 bases separated the two germline ends. The CDR3 DNA reads TGTGCCAGCTCAACGGATTCGCAAGAGACCCAGTACTTC. Amino acid sequence: CASSTDSQETQYF.

The chain is built from TRBV7-9 and TRBJ2-1; 7 nucleotides align to TRBD2. The CDR3 sequence is 16 residues long. The V segment lost 2 bases and the J segment 6 bases; nucleotides outside the gene matches: 10. Germline V gives CDR1 SEHNR, CDR2 FQNEAQ (reference sequence). CDR3 in amino acids: CASSLLAVLGGNEQFF. The DNA of the CDR3 is TGTGCCAGCAGCTTACTAGCGGTCTTGGGCGGCAATGAGCAGTTCTTC.

On this clone itself: Other nucleotide sequences in the sample specify the same CDR3. V and J are TRBV11-3 and TRBJ2-1; TRBD2 agrees at 12 bases. The CDR3 has 14 amino acids. Germline V gene sequence: CDR1 SGHNT, CDR2 YENEEA. The J segment lost 4 bases and the V segment lost 6 bases, leaving 1 base of the junction unmatched. The CDR3, as DNA: TGTGCCAGCAGTACTAGCGGGAGGTACAATGAGCAGTTCTTC. Translated, it gives CASSTSGRYNEQFF.

CDR3 bases: TGTGCCAGCAGTCGGTCGATGGGAGGCTACACCTTC. Translation: CASSRSMGGYTF. The genes are TRBV28 and TRBJ1-2; D is unresolved. Germline CDR1 MDHEN, CDR2 SYDVKM. V was clipped by 5 bases and J by 8 bases, with 12 bases between them. The CDR3 is 12 residues long.

The chain carries TRBV30 and TRBJ2-1, with D unclear. The CDR3 consists of 12 residues. Germline V lookup: CDR1 GTSNPN, CDR2 SVGIG (reference sequence). The ends were cut back, 5 bases at V and 7 bases at J, with 12 bases in the middle. The CDR3 loop reads CAWGNGVNEQFF. The CDR3 nucleotides are TGTGCCTGGGGGAATGGGGTAAATGAGCAGTTCTTC.

The chain combines TRBV6-5 with TRBJ2-1; D perhaps matches TRBD1 (6 bases). The CDR3 runs to 13 residues. Germline CDR1 is MNHEY and CDR2 is SVGAGI. V lost 6 bases to trimming and J lost 6 bases, with 12 bases between them. In DNA form, the CDR3 reads TGTGCCAGCAGCCTAACAGGGACCAATGAGCAGTTCTTC. Residues: CASSLTGTNEQFF.

V is TRBV2 and J is TRBJ1-1, with a possible D match to TRBD1 (5 bases). The CDR3 contains 14 residues. V was cut by 6 bases and J by 4 bases, with 15 bases left in between. Germline lookup yields CDR1 SNHLY and CDR2 FYNNEI. Here the CDR3 DNA reads TGTGCCAGCAGGGACATATCCCTCCGCACTGAAGCTTTCTTT. Its translation is CASRDISLRTEAFF.

The gene calls are TRBV14 and TRBJ2-1, with D possibly being TRBD2 (6 bases). The ends were cut back, 6 bases at V and 4 bases at J, with 19 bases in the middle. Germline lookup yields CDR1 SGHDN and CDR2 FVKESK. This CDR3 contains 16 residues. CDR3 nucleotide sequence: TGTGCCAGCAGGCAAAAGGGAGCGGGTGGTTACAATGAGCAGTTCTTC. This codes for CASRQKGAGGYNEQFF.

The chain couples TRBV29-1 to TRBJ2-5; D not certain. The CDR3 covers 11 residues. Germline CDR1 and CDR2: SQVTM and ANQGSEA. V was pared by 8 bases and J by 2 bases, with 9 bases between. CDR3 sequence: CSCGLQETQYF. The CDR3 DNA is TGCAGCTGCGGCTTACAAGAGACCCAGTACTTC. The full variable domain, with the rest looked up from reference TRBV29-1 and TRBJ2-5, is SAVISQKPSRDICQRGTSLTIQCQVDSQVTMMFWYRQQPGQSLTLIATANQGSEATYESGFVIDKFPISRPNLTFSTLTVSNMSPEDSSIYLCSCGLQETQYFGPGTRLLVL.

The J gene is TRBJ2-5, the V gene TRBV9, with 9 positions matching TRBD1. There are 16 residues in the CDR3. V shed 1 base and J 7 bases; nucleotides not matched to a gene: 11. Per the germline V gene, CDR1 is SGDLS and CDR2 is YYNGEE. The CDR3, as DNA: TGTGCCAGCAGCGTATCCGGGACAGGGAGAGTTGGGACCCAGTACTTC. Amino acid sequence: CASSVSGTGRVGTQYF.

This clone was seen only once. The chain combines TRBV27 with TRBJ1-1; 7 bases map to TRBD1. Germline V gene sequence: CDR1 MNHEY, CDR2 SMNVEV (reference sequence). Unmatched junction bases numbered 6, after V lost 4 bases and J lost 4 bases. The CDR3 runs 14 residues. CDR3 protein: CASSSPTGATEAFF. CDR3 nucleotide sequence: TGTGCCAGCAGTTCCCCCACAGGGGCCACTGAAGCTTTCTTT.